This T cell receptor beta chain derives from a study of control samples from healthy donors and cancer patients. Here immunoSEQ multiplex PCR was the method, and the copy in TCRdb shows in-frame clones only, minus some. Of roughly 130,000 clones listed, around 90% were seen once; the top ten hold roughly 8.8%. Germline V CDR1 and CDR2: SGHVS, FQNEAQ. CDR3 length equals 16 residues. The trim removed 6 bases at V and 5 bases at J, leaving 12 bases unmatched. The chain recombines TRBV7-8 with TRBJ2-2; the match to TRBD2 covers 7 bases. The sample was blood. The sequence came from a man aged 18 to 30 in good health. CDR3 in amino acids: CASSSGGAGSTGELFF. As DNA, the CDR3 is TGTGCCAGCAGTTCCGGGGGAGCGGGGAGTACCGGGGAGCTGTTTTTT.